This is a list of T cell receptor beta chains from one sample in a study of cytomegalovirus exposure and HLA in healthy donors. Repertoires were generated with immunoSEQ multiplex PCR, while TCRdb's copy carries only in-frame clones and drops some. The sample lists approximately 190,000 clones, around 83% seen once, with less than 2% in the top ten. Sequencing was carried out using PBMCs. These TCRs come from a man aged 40-49 years in good health and CMV-seropositive. The CDR3 runs from the conserved cysteine through the conserved F or W. A D gene is named only where the DNA matches it firmly. Size is stated for part of the rows, as once, few or many counts, or as a class when the clone is expanded.

clone size: NA
V gene: TRBV11-2
D gene: NA
J gene: TRBJ1-2
CDR3 protein: CASSLEGAVRGYTF
CDR3 DNA: TGTGCCAGCAGCTTAGAGGGGGCTGTAAGGGGCTACACCTTC

clone size: NA
V gene: TRBV6-5
D gene: NA
J gene: TRBJ2-1
CDR3 protein: CASSGGYEQFF
CDR3 DNA: TGTGCCAGCAGTGGGGGGTATGAGCAGTTCTTC

clone size: NA
V gene: TRBV27
D gene: NA
J gene: TRBJ2-1
CDR3 protein: CASSFSHGNEQFF
CDR3 DNA: TGTGCCAGCAGTTTTAGCCACGGGAATGAGCAGTTCTTC

clone size: NA
V gene: TRBV6-5
D gene: TRBD2
J gene: TRBJ2-1
CDR3 protein: CASTVTSGVYNEQFF
CDR3 DNA: TGTGCCAGCACCGTAACTAGCGGGGTCTACAATGAGCAGTTCTTC

clone size: NA
V gene: TRBV7-9
D gene: NA
J gene: TRBJ2-7
CDR3 protein: CASSLSLPNPISYEQYF
CDR3 DNA: TGTGCCAGCAGCTTAAGTTTGCCCAACCCTATTTCCTACGAGCAGTACTTC

clone size: NA
V gene: TRBV7-2
D gene: TRBD2
J gene: TRBJ2-2
CDR3 protein: CASSPGLAGGGELFF
CDR3 DNA: TGTGCCAGCAGCCCCGGACTAGCGGGCGGCGGGGAGCTGTTTTTT

clone size: NA
V gene: TRBV4-3
D gene: TRBD2
J gene: TRBJ2-1
CDR3 protein: CASSIGGSGSNEQFF
CDR3 DNA: TGCGCCAGCAGCATCGGAGGTAGCGGGAGTAATGAGCAGTTCTTC

clone size: NA
V gene: TRBV6-1
D gene: NA
J gene: TRBJ1-3
CDR3 protein: CASGRGNSGNTIYF
CDR3 DNA: TGTGCCAGCGGTCGAGGCAACTCTGGAAACACCATATATTTT

clone size: NA
V gene: TRBV5-1
D gene: TRBD2
J gene: TRBJ2-6
CDR3 protein: CASSWGGPVPNGLTF
CDR3 DNA: TGCGCCAGCAGCTGGGGGGGTCCCGTTCCCAACGGCCTGACTTTC

clone size: NA
V gene: TRBV11-2
D gene: NA
J gene: TRBJ2-1
CDR3 protein: CASSAQHQAYNEQFF
CDR3 DNA: TGTGCCAGCAGCGCCCAACACCAGGCCTACAATGAGCAGTTCTTC

clone size: NA
V gene: TRBV13
D gene: TRBD2
J gene: TRBJ2-1
CDR3 protein: CASSSFPTSGPLSSYNEQFF
CDR3 DNA: TGTGCCAGCAGCTCCTTTCCGACTAGCGGGCCTCTAAGCTCCTACAATGAGCAGTTCTTC

clone size: NA
V gene: TRBV11-2
D gene: NA
J gene: TRBJ2-5
CDR3 protein: CASSSGGGRGETQYF
CDR3 DNA: TGTGCCAGCAGCTCGGGGGGCGGGAGAGGAGAGACCCAGTACTTC

clone size: NA
V gene: TRBV11-2
D gene: NA
J gene: TRBJ1-4
CDR3 protein: CASSWAGTSNEKLFF
CDR3 DNA: TGTGCCAGCAGCTGGGCCGGGACAAGTAATGAAAAACTGTTTTTT

clone size: NA
V gene: TRBV28
D gene: NA
J gene: TRBJ1-1
CDR3 protein: CASSLPYRASGVAFF
CDR3 DNA: TGTGCCAGCAGCCTTCCCTACCGGGCCAGCGGGGTAGCTTTCTTT

clone size: NA
V gene: TRBV5-1
D gene: NA
J gene: TRBJ1-1
CDR3 protein: CASQSGNTEAFF
CDR3 DNA: TGCGCCAGCCAATCAGGGAACACTGAAGCTTTCTTT

clone size: few
V gene: TRBV2
D gene: TRBD2
J gene: TRBJ2-7
CDR3 protein: CASSQGLASYEQYF
CDR3 DNA: TGTGCCAGCAGTCAGGGACTAGCCTCCTACGAGCAGTACTTC

clone size: NA
V gene: TRBV15
D gene: NA
J gene: TRBJ1-3
CDR3 protein: CATRQFSGNTIYF
CDR3 DNA: TGTGCCACAAGACAGTTCTCTGGAAACACCATATATTTT

clone size: few
V gene: TRBV5-1
D gene: TRBD2
J gene: TRBJ2-5
CDR3 protein: CASSLGAGALETQYF
CDR3 DNA: TGCGCCAGCAGCTTGGGGGCGGGAGCTCTCGAGACCCAGTACTTC

clone size: NA
V gene: TRBV7-7
D gene: TRBD2
J gene: TRBJ2-5
CDR3 protein: CASSLGAGEGETQYF
CDR3 DNA: TGTGCTAGCAGCTTAGGGGCGGGAGAGGGTGAGACCCAGTACTTC

clone size: NA
V gene: TRBV27
D gene: TRBD2
J gene: TRBJ2-3
CDR3 protein: CASSFLAGGADTQYF
CDR3 DNA: TGTGCCAGCAGTTTTCTCGCGGGAGGTGCAGATACGCAGTATTTT

clone size: NA
V gene: TRBV7-2
D gene: NA
J gene: TRBJ1-6
CDR3 protein: CASSLGTGYNSPLHF
CDR3 DNA: TGTGCCAGCAGCTTAGGTACAGGTTACAATTCACCCCTCCACTTT

clone size: NA
V gene: TRBV7-9
D gene: TRBD1
J gene: TRBJ1-5
CDR3 protein: CASSLVGTGGLNQPQHF
CDR3 DNA: TGTGCCAGCAGCCTAGTCGGGACAGGGGGCCTCAATCAGCCCCAGCATTTT

clone size: few
V gene: TRBV2
D gene: TRBD1
J gene: TRBJ1-5
CDR3 protein: CASSPGQGARGDQPQHF
CDR3 DNA: TGTGCCAGCAGCCCGGGACAGGGGGCGAGAGGGGATCAGCCCCAGCATTTT

clone size: NA
V gene: TRBV5-1
D gene: NA
J gene: TRBJ1-3
CDR3 protein: CASSSGTSGSGNTIYF
CDR3 DNA: TGCGCCAGCAGCTCAGGGACATCCGGCTCTGGAAACACCATATATTTT

clone size: NA
V gene: TRBV2
D gene: TRBD1
J gene: TRBJ2-2
CDR3 protein: CASSGPGTGNTGELFF
CDR3 DNA: TGTGCCAGCAGTGGACCGGGGACAGGGAACACCGGGGAGCTGTTTTTT

clone size: once
V gene: TRBV6-1
D gene: NA
J gene: TRBJ2-1
CDR3 protein: CASSDLARGGEQFF
CDR3 DNA: TGTGCCAGCAGTGATTTGGCTAGAGGGGGTGAGCAGTTCTTC

clone size: NA
V gene: TRBV6-1
D gene: NA
J gene: TRBJ2-4
CDR3 protein: CASREIVAKNIQYF
CDR3 DNA: TGTGCCAGCAGAGAGATAGTAGCCAAAAACATTCAGTACTTC

clone size: NA
V gene: TRBV6-1
D gene: TRBD2
J gene: TRBJ2-7
CDR3 protein: CASSEEGTSVNEQYF
CDR3 DNA: TGTGCCAGCAGTGAAGAAGGGACTAGCGTAAACGAGCAGTACTTC

clone size: NA
V gene: TRBV6-5
D gene: TRBD1
J gene: TRBJ1-2
CDR3 protein: CASSSRTGADGYTF
CDR3 DNA: TGTGCCAGCAGTTCTCGTACAGGGGCAGATGGCTACACCTTC

clone size: NA
V gene: TRBV18
D gene: TRBD1
J gene: TRBJ1-2
CDR3 protein: CASVPGQLRGGYTF
CDR3 DNA: TGTGCCAGTGTACCGGGACAGCTCCGTGGTGGCTACACCTTC

clone size: NA
V gene: TRBV30
D gene: NA
J gene: TRBJ1-2
CDR3 protein: CAWSVFGVGYGYTF
CDR3 DNA: TGTGCCTGGAGTGTCTTCGGGGTCGGCTATGGCTACACCTTC

clone size: NA
V gene: TRBV27
D gene: TRBD1
J gene: TRBJ1-2
CDR3 protein: CASSIGQGAFGYTF
CDR3 DNA: TGTGCCAGCAGTATAGGACAGGGGGCTTTTGGCTACACCTTC